This TCR beta chain is from a study of cytomegalovirus exposure and HLA in healthy donors. The J segment lost 6 bases and the V segment lost 10 bases, leaving 11 bases of the junction unmatched. The CDR3 runs to 15 residues. Germline CDR1 LNHDA, CDR2 SQIVND (reference sequence). This cohort consisted of healthy bone marrow donors. The PCR had 60 Vbeta and 13 Jbeta primers. TCRdb's table, derived via immunoSEQ multiplex PCR, lists solely in-frame clones and lacks some. The sample comprises 110,000 or so clones, 67% of which are singletons, and about 8.6% rests with the top ten. For this clone: Its target is unknown.

Study-level points and caveats: In a later analysis, donors in an Asian-associated ancestry cluster reportedly had fewer N-insertions in productive TCRs than the cohort mean. In an earlier analysis, productive rearrangement rates for most beta V segments clustered near 87% or 30%. TCR beta V- and J-gene trimming, according to a later analysis, was linked to a missense DCLRE1C variant.

The sequence was obtained from a man between 18 and 35 years old in good health and CMV-seropositive. The V and J genes are TRBV19 and TRBJ2-3, with 12 bases aligning to TRBD2. The sequencing input was PBMCs. DNA for the CDR3: TGTGCCACCTCACTAGCGGGGGGCTTTAGTGATACGCAGTATTTT. It yields the protein CATSLAGGFSDTQYF.